The 23 T cell receptor beta chains below all came from one sample that was sequenced in a study of blood T cell repertoires in COVID-19. The protocol was immunoSEQ multiplex PCR, while the TCRdb copy is restricted to in-frame clones and leaves out a portion. The data contain 20,000 to 25,000 clones, over 65% of them singletons. Material for sequencing was peripheral blood. The receptors come from a human donor in a cohort sampled during active or convalescent COVID-19.

This rearrangement joins TRBV5-1 to TRBJ2-3; TRBD1 matches 9 bases. The length of the CDR3 is 16 residues. Germline trimming cut 4 bases from V and 3 bases from J; bases unmatched to any gene: 9. CDR1 and CDR2 (germline): SGHRS, YFSETQ. CDR3 sequence: CASSTVRQGGTDTQYF. CDR3 in DNA: TGCGCCAGCAGCACGGTCCGACAGGGGGGGACAGATACGCAGTATTTT.

V usage is TRBV6-6 and J usage is TRBJ1-1; D is uncertain. CDR1 is MNHNY, CDR2 SVGAGI, per germline (reference sequence). Trimming pared 7 bases from V and 1 base from J, leaving 19 bases between. This CDR3 spans 16 amino acids. The CDR3 DNA follows: TGTGCCAGCATTCCGAGTTTCCTCCGCCCGAACACTGAAGCTTTCTTT. The encoded protein is CASIPSFLRPNTEAFF.

A single count supports this clone. The chain uses TRBV14 and TRBJ2-7; D is possibly TRBD2 (6 bases). This CDR3 has 14 residues. Between the trimmed V and J ends, which lost 1 base and 3 bases, there was a span of 10 bases. Per the germline V gene, CDR1 is SGHDN and CDR2 is FVKESK. The CDR3 nucleotides read TGTGCCAGCAGCCAAGGGGGGGTAAACTACGAGCAGTACTTC. Translation gives CASSQGGVNYEQYF.

The genes are TRBV19 and TRBJ2-2; 8 nucleotides align to TRBD2. V shed 5 bases and J 8 bases; nucleotides not matched to a gene: 10. This CDR3 has 15 residues. Germline V gene data show CDR1 as LNHDA and CDR2 as SQIVND (reference sequence). The CDR3 region is CASSAGVAGPGELFF. In DNA, the CDR3 is TGTGCCAGTAGTGCCGGAGTAGCGGGACCGGGGGAGCTGTTTTTT.

The rearrangement links TRBV5-8 to TRBJ2-2; 12 bases fit TRBD2. This CDR3 contains 16 residues. Germline-derived CDR1 and CDR2 are SGHTS and YDEGEE. V lost 6 bases and J lost 6; bases outside the gene matches: 9. The CDR3 sequence is CASKRLAGDFAGELFF. The CDR3 region has the DNA TGTGCCAGCAAGAGACTAGCGGGAGATTTCGCCGGGGAGCTGTTTTTT.

The chain's CDR3 is CASRRRDSGNTEAFF. The CDR3 coding sequence is TGTGCCAGCAGGCGACGGGACAGTGGGAACACTGAAGCTTTCTTT. J is TRBJ1-1 and V is TRBV28; 7 bases line up with TRBD1. This CDR3 has 15 amino acids. Germline CDR1 reads MDHEN; CDR2 reads SYDVKM. The ends lost 6 bases at V and 1 base at J; junction bases unmatched: 8.

This chain joins TRBV10-1 and TRBJ2-5; 7 bases agree with TRBD1. V was clipped by 6 bases and J by 3 bases; unmatched bases: 16. This CDR3 is 17 amino acids long. Per germline, CDR1 WNHNN and CDR2 SYGVQD (reference sequence). The CDR3 here is CASRIHAPRGPEETQYF. In nucleotides, the CDR3 is TGCGCCAGCAGAATTCACGCCCCGAGGGGGCCTGAAGAGACCCAGTACTTC.

The chain is built from TRBV28 and TRBJ2-6, with D hard to call. V was trimmed by 6 bases and J by 4 bases, leaving 13 bases between them. Germline V gene data show CDR1 as MDHEN and CDR2 as SYDVKM. This CDR3 spans 15 amino acids. For the CDR3, the DNA is TGTGCCAGCAGCCCGTCAGGTGTAGGGGCCAACGTCCTGACTTTC. It is translated as CASSPSGVGANVLTF.

This chain uses TRBV28 with TRBJ2-5; possible D gene TRBD1, 6 bases. The CDR3 totals 15 residues. Germline V gene sequence: CDR1 MDHEN, CDR2 SYDVKM. V was shortened by 3 bases and J by 4 bases, with 15 bases between the two germline ends. The CDR3 region has the DNA TGTGCCAGCAGTTTTGGCAGGGGTTTGGCAGAGACCCAGTACTTC. It translates to CASSFGRGLAETQYF.

The rearrangement joins TRBV25-1 to TRBJ1-1; D is ambiguous. The germline V and J ends were trimmed by 2 bases and 11 bases, with 9 bases remaining between them. The CDR3 is 11 residues long. The V gene's germline CDR1 is MGHDK and CDR2 SYGVNS. This CDR3 is CASSETRKAFF. CDR3 bases: TGTGCCAGCAGTGAAACCAGGAAGGCTTTCTTT.

V usage is TRBV2 and J usage is TRBJ1-5; 8 bases line up with TRBD1. Germline V CDR1 and CDR2: SNHLY, FYNNEI. V was pared by 5 bases and J by 2 bases, with 2 bases of the junction left unmatched. This CDR3 has 14 amino acids. The CDR3 sequence is CASSKDRGNQPQHF. The CDR3 coding sequence is TGTGCCAGCAGTAAGGACAGGGGCAATCAGCCCCAGCATTTT.

The chain carries TRBV5-5 and TRBJ2-5, with a weak D call TRBD1 (6 bases). Germline CDR1 and CDR2: SGHKS and YYEKEE (reference sequence). Trimming removed 1 base from V and 3 bases from J, with 7 bases in between. The CDR3 runs to 13 residues. The CDR3 loop reads CASSLPGEETQYF. In nucleotides, the CDR3 is TGTGCCAGCAGCTTGCCAGGGGAAGAGACCCAGTACTTC.

This clone occurred a few times. The chain couples TRBV19 to TRBJ2-1; tentative D call: TRBD1 (5 bases). Looked up from germline, CDR1 is LNHDA and CDR2 is SQIVND (reference sequence). The CDR3 consists of 14 residues. The V end was cut by 4 bases, the J end by 0 bases, with 7 bases between. The CDR3 loop reads CASSRGASYNEQFF. CDR3 DNA: TGTGCCAGTAGTAGGGGCGCCTCCTACAATGAGCAGTTCTTC.

The chain carries TRBV30 and TRBJ2-2; 9 bases map to TRBD2. With V trimmed by 0 bases and J by 8 bases, 7 bases remained unmatched. This CDR3 has 15 residues. The V gene's germline CDR1 is GTSNPN and CDR2 SVGIG (reference sequence). As DNA, the CDR3 is TGTGCCTGGAGTGTACTGCGGGGGGGCCGAGGGGAGCTGTTTTTT. Residues: CAWSVLRGGRGELFF.

The V gene is TRBV3-1 (or the pseudogene TRBV3-2), the J gene TRBJ2-2; D call uncertain. The germline V gene encodes CDR1 LGHDT and CDR2 YNNKEL (reference sequence). The CDR3 contains 12 residues. Between the trimmed V and J ends, which lost 4 bases and 6 bases, there was a span of 6 bases. CDR3 bases: TGTGCCAGCAGCCTCGTCGCCGGGGAGCTGTTTTTT. It yields the protein CASSLVAGELFF.

The chain links TRBV12-5 to TRBJ1-1; 7 bases agree with TRBD1. This CDR3 is built from 13 residues. Looked up from germline, CDR1 is LGHNT and CDR2 is FRNRAP. After removal of 7 bases from V and 5 bases from J, the junction contained 7 bases not matched to a gene. CDR3 residues: CASAAFRGTEAFF. The CDR3 region has the DNA TGTGCTAGTGCCGCCTTCAGGGGGACTGAAGCTTTCTTT.

The rearrangement uses TRBV6-5 and TRBJ1-5; TRBD1 is a possible D gene (5 bases). The CDR3 consists of 13 residues. Germline V gene sequence: CDR1 MNHEY, CDR2 SVGAGI. V dropped 10 bases and J dropped 1 base, with 11 bases sitting between them. The CDR3 nucleotides are TGTGCCACCGGGAGGGACAGCAATCAGCCCCAGCATTTT. This encodes CATGRDSNQPQHF.

This chain uses TRBV5-1 with TRBJ2-3; TRBD1 matches 9 bases. The CDR3 sequence is 16 residues long. Trimming at V came to 0 bases and at J to 2 bases, leaving 4 bases not matched to a gene. CDR1 and CDR2 (germline): SGHRS, YFSETQ. The DNA for the CDR3 is TGCGCCAGCAGCTTGGGACAGGGGGTGGCCACAGATACGCAGTATTTT. This gives the protein CASSLGQGVATDTQYF.

The chain uses TRBV30 and TRBJ2-1, with a tentative D call TRBD2 (6 bases). Germline V gene data show CDR1 as GTSNPN and CDR2 as SVGIG (reference sequence). The CDR3 spans 16 residues. V was shortened by 1 base and J by 8 bases, with 21 bases between the two germline ends. The CDR3 nucleotides are TGTGCCTGGAGTGAACTCCCCTTGGGACTTTTCGATGAGCAGTTCTTC. This translates into CAWSELPLGLFDEQFF.

The V gene is TRBV6-6, the J gene TRBJ2-1, with 14 bases lining up with TRBD2. There are 16 residues in the CDR3. With 6 bases clipped from V and 7 bases from J, the junction kept 8 bases outside the gene matches. Germline V gene lookup returns CDR1 MNHNY and CDR2 SVGAGI (reference sequence). CDR3 amino acids: CASRGPGLAGGNEQFF. CDR3 sequence (DNA): TGTGCCAGCAGGGGGCCCGGACTAGCGGGAGGTAATGAGCAGTTCTTC.

V gene TRBV5-4 combines with J gene TRBJ1-2; TRBD1 agrees at 8 bases. Germline V gene sequence: CDR1 SGHNT, CDR2 YYREEE (reference sequence). The V segment lost 1 base and the J segment 4 bases; nucleotides outside the gene matches: 3. This CDR3 region has 14 residues. The CDR3 protein is CASSLRTGSYGYTF. In DNA, the CDR3 is TGTGCCAGCAGCTTGAGGACAGGGTCCTATGGCTACACCTTC.

The chain links TRBV2 to TRBJ1-6; D might be TRBD1 (5 bases). CDR3 length equals 14 residues. Trimming removed 3 bases at V and 10 bases at J, with 13 bases between. Germline CDR1 and CDR2: SNHLY and FYNNEI. In DNA, the CDR3 is TGTGCCAGCAGTGAGGAGATAGGGGTATCACCCCTCCACTTT. Its translation is CASSEEIGVSPLHF.

The genes are TRBV6-1 and TRBJ1-6; D possibly corresponds to TRBD1 (5 bases). This CDR3 has 15 residues. CDR1 and CDR2 (germline): MNHNS, SASEGT. Trimming took off 3 bases at V and 8 bases at J, with 14 bases between the two ends. CDR3 DNA: TGTGCCAGCAGTGATTACCGCCCGGGGGATTCACCCCTCCACTTT. This encodes CASSDYRPGDSPLHF.